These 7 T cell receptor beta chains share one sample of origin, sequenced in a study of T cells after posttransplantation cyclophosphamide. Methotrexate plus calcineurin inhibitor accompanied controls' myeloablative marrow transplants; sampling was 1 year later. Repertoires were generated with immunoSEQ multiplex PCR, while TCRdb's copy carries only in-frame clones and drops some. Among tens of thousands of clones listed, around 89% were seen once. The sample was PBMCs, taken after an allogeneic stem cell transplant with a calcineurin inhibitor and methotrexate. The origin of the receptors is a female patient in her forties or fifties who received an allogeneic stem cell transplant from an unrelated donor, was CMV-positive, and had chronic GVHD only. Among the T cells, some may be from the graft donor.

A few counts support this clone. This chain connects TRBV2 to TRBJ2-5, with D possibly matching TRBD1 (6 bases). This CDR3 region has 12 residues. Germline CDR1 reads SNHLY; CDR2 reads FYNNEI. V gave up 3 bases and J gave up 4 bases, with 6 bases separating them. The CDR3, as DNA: TGTGCCAGCAGTGACAGGGGAGAGACCCAGTACTTC. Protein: CASSDRGETQYF. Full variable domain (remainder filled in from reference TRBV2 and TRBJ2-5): EPEVTQTPSHQVTQMGQEVILRCVPISNHLYFYWYRQILGQKVEFLVSFYNNEISEKSEIFDDQFSVERPDGSNFTLKIRSTKLEDSAMYFCASSDRGETQYFGPGTRLLVL.

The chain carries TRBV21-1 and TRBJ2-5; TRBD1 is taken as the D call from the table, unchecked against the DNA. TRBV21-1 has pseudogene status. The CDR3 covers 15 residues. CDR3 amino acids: CASSSRQGDVETQYF. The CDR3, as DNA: TGTGCCAGCAGCTCCAGACAGGGGGATGTCGAGACCCAGTACTTC.

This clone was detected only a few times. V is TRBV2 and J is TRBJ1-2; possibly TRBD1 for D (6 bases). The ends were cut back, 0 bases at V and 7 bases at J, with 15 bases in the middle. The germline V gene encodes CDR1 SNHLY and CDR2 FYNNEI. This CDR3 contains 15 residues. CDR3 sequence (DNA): TGTGCCAGCAGTGAAGCGCGGGGGGGCGCGGTTGGCTACACCTTC. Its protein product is CASSEARGGAVGYTF.

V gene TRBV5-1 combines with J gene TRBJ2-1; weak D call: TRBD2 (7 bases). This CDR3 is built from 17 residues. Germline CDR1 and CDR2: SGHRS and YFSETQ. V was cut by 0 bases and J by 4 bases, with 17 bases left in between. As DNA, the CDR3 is TGCGCCAGCAGCTTGGCCAGAGGACTAGGGGGGTACAATGAGCAGTTCTTC. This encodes CASSLARGLGGYNEQFF.

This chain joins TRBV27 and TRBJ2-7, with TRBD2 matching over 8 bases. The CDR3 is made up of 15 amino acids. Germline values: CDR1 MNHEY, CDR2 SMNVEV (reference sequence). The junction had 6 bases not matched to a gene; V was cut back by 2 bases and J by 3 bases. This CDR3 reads CASSLRASGFYEQYF. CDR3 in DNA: TGTGCCAGCAGTTTAAGGGCTAGCGGGTTCTACGAGCAGTACTTC.

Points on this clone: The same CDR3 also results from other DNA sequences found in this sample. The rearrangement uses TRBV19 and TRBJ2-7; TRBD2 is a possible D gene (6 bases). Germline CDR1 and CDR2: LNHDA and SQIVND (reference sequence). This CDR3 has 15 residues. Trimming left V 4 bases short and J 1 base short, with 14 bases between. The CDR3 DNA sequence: TGTGCCAGTAGTACCGCAGCGGGTTCATCCTACGAGCAGTACTTC. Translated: CASSTAAGSSYEQYF.

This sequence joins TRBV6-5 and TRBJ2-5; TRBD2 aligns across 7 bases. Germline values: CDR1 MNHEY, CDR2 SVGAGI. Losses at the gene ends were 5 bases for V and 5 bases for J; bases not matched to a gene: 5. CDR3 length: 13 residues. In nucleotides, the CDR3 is TGTGCCAGCAGTCCTAGCGGTGGGGAGACCCAGTACTTC. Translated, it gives CASSPSGGETQYF.